These T cell receptor beta chains were read from a single sample in a study of blood T cell repertoires in COVID-19. Libraries were prepared by immunoSEQ multiplex PCR; TCRdb keeps only in-frame clonotypes and omits some of them. The sample has some 300,000 clones, approximately 91% seen once. The sequencing sample was made of PBMCs or T cells enriched from blood (not recorded which). Source of these receptors: a woman aged 25 to 45 who had recovered from COVID-19. The CDR3 runs from the conserved cysteine through the conserved F or W. A D gene is named only where the DNA matches it firmly. The listing skips clone size in some rows; elsewhere it reads once, few, many or a size class.

v_call: TRBV9
clone_size: .
d_call: .
j_call: TRBJ1-2
cdr3_nt: TGTGCCAGCAGCGTAGACTCATCTGGCTACACCTTC
cdr3_aa: CASSVDSSGYTF

v_call: TRBV27
clone_size: .
d_call: .
j_call: TRBJ1-1
cdr3_nt: TGTGCCAGCAGTTCGCGAGGTGGGACTGAAGCTTTCTTT
cdr3_aa: CASSSRGGTEAFF

v_call: TRBV15
clone_size: .
d_call: TRBD1
j_call: TRBJ1-4
cdr3_nt: TGTGCCACCAGCGGGAGGGGACAGGGTTCTAATGAAAAACTGTTTTTT
cdr3_aa: CATSGRGQGSNEKLFF

v_call: TRBV4-2
clone_size: few
d_call: .
j_call: TRBJ2-7
cdr3_nt: TGTGCCAGCAGCCGACCGGGACTGGGAACCTACGAGCAGTACTTC
cdr3_aa: CASSRPGLGTYEQYF

v_call: TRBV5-1
clone_size: .
d_call: .
j_call: TRBJ2-1
cdr3_nt: TGCGCCAGCAGCTTGGGAGGGGGTGAGCAGTTCTTC
cdr3_aa: CASSLGGGEQFF

v_call: TRBV19
clone_size: .
d_call: .
j_call: TRBJ2-6
cdr3_nt: TGTGCCAGTAGTATAGATCACTCTGGGGCCAACGTCCTGACTTTC
cdr3_aa: CASSIDHSGANVLTF

v_call: TRBV7-9
clone_size: .
d_call: TRBD1
j_call: TRBJ2-3
cdr3_nt: TGTGCCAGCAGCTCGACAGGGTTTGATACGCAGTATTTT
cdr3_aa: CASSSTGFDTQYF

v_call: TRBV7-9
clone_size: few
d_call: .
j_call: TRBJ2-3
cdr3_nt: TGTGCCAGCAGCTTAGGACAGTCCCCGGGAGATACGCAGTATTTT
cdr3_aa: CASSLGQSPGDTQYF

v_call: TRBV28
clone_size: .
d_call: .
j_call: TRBJ1-2
cdr3_nt: TGTGCCAGCACTCTAGTTTATGGCTACACCTTC
cdr3_aa: CASTLVYGYTF

v_call: TRBV2
clone_size: .
d_call: .
j_call: TRBJ2-7
cdr3_nt: TGTGCCAGCAGTGAGAGCGGACCACATGAGCAGTACTTC
cdr3_aa: CASSESGPHEQYF

v_call: TRBV5-5
clone_size: .
d_call: .
j_call: TRBJ1-1
cdr3_nt: TGTGCCAGCAGCCCATTAGGGGATGTAAACGCTTTCTTT
cdr3_aa: CASSPLGDVNAFF

v_call: TRBV28
clone_size: .
d_call: TRBD2
j_call: TRBJ2-7
cdr3_nt: TGTGCCAGCAGTGGGACTAGCGGGGGGGCCTGGCTTCGCTACGAGCAGTACTTC
cdr3_aa: CASSGTSGGAWLRYEQYF

v_call: TRBV28
clone_size: .
d_call: .
j_call: TRBJ1-5
cdr3_nt: TGTGCCAGCAGTTTCCTCTCCGGACAGTATAGCAATCAGCCCCAGCATTTT
cdr3_aa: CASSFLSGQYSNQPQHF

v_call: TRBV19
clone_size: .
d_call: .
j_call: TRBJ2-7
cdr3_nt: TGTGCCAGTAACGGAAAACTAGGGTACGAGCAGTACTTC
cdr3_aa: CASNGKLGYEQYF

v_call: TRBV12-3/TRBV12-4
clone_size: .
d_call: .
j_call: TRBJ1-1
cdr3_nt: TGTGCCAGCAACCAGGGAACTGAAGCTTTCTTT
cdr3_aa: CASNQGTEAFF

v_call: TRBV28
clone_size: .
d_call: .
j_call: TRBJ1-2
cdr3_nt: TGTGCCGGCCGGGACATCTATGGCTACACCTTC
cdr3_aa: CAGRDIYGYTF

v_call: TRBV5-1
clone_size: .
d_call: TRBD2
j_call: TRBJ2-1
cdr3_nt: TGCGCCAGCAGCTTGAGACTAGCGGGAGAGTATGAGCAGTTCTTC
cdr3_aa: CASSLRLAGEYEQFF

v_call: TRBV20-1
clone_size: few
d_call: .
j_call: TRBJ1-3
cdr3_nt: TGCAGTGCTAGTCAAGCGATTGGAAACACCATATATTTT
cdr3_aa: CSASQAIGNTIYF

v_call: TRBV28
clone_size: .
d_call: TRBD1
j_call: TRBJ1-1
cdr3_nt: TGTGCCAGCAGCCCGCTCGGACAGGGAGGTGAAGCTTTCTTT
cdr3_aa: CASSPLGQGGEAFF

v_call: TRBV6-1
clone_size: .
d_call: TRBD1
j_call: TRBJ1-1
cdr3_nt: TGTGCCAGCAGTGAACGTGTACAGGGGAGTATAAAAAACACTGAAGCTTTCTTT
cdr3_aa: CASSERVQGSIKNTEAFF

v_call: TRBV6-2/TRBV6-3
clone_size: .
d_call: .
j_call: TRBJ1-5
cdr3_nt: TGTGCCAGCAGTTACATGCCAGTTATAAGCAATCAGCCCCAGCATTTT
cdr3_aa: CASSYMPVISNQPQHF

v_call: TRBV5-4
clone_size: .
d_call: TRBD2
j_call: TRBJ2-5
cdr3_nt: TGTGCCAGCAGCTCCGGGAGGCGGTACCAAGAGACCCAGTACTTC
cdr3_aa: CASSSGRRYQETQYF

v_call: TRBV28
clone_size: once
d_call: TRBD1
j_call: TRBJ1-1
cdr3_nt: TGTGCCAGCAGTTGGACAGGGGGCGATGAAGCTTTCTTT
cdr3_aa: CASSWTGGDEAFF

v_call: TRBV6-2/TRBV6-3
clone_size: .
d_call: TRBD2
j_call: TRBJ2-3
cdr3_nt: TGTGCCAGCAGTTACGATGACAGCGGGAGGGCCGGCAATACGCAGTATTTT
cdr3_aa: CASSYDDSGRAGNTQYF

v_call: TRBV5-4
clone_size: once
d_call: .
j_call: TRBJ1-2
cdr3_nt: TGTGCCAGCAGCTTCGGGTTAGGCACTCGGAATGGCTACACCTTC
cdr3_aa: CASSFGLGTRNGYTF

v_call: TRBV5-1
clone_size: .
d_call: .
j_call: TRBJ2-1
cdr3_nt: TGCGCCAGCAGCTTGGTTCCAGGGGCCCCCAATGAGCAGTTCTTC
cdr3_aa: CASSLVPGAPNEQFF

v_call: TRBV2
clone_size: .
d_call: .
j_call: TRBJ1-2
cdr3_nt: TGTGCCAGCAGAGGAAGGGGCCACTATGGCTACACCTTC
cdr3_aa: CASRGRGHYGYTF

v_call: TRBV11-3
clone_size: .
d_call: TRBD2
j_call: TRBJ2-2
cdr3_nt: TGTGCCAGCAGCTTAGCGGGGGGAAACACCGGGGAGCTGTTTTTT
cdr3_aa: CASSLAGGNTGELFF

v_call: TRBV4-2
clone_size: .
d_call: .
j_call: TRBJ1-2
cdr3_nt: TGTGCCAGCAGCCAACCCACTTTCTCGCATCCGATTAACTATGGCTACACCTTC
cdr3_aa: CASSQPTFSHPINYGYTF

v_call: TRBV19
clone_size: few
d_call: .
j_call: TRBJ1-1
cdr3_nt: TGTGCCAGTAGTGTAGGGATAGGGGGAACTGAAGCTTTCTTT
cdr3_aa: CASSVGIGGTEAFF

v_call: TRBV28
clone_size: .
d_call: TRBD1
j_call: TRBJ1-5
cdr3_nt: TGTGCCAGCAGTCTCACAGGGGGCAATCAGCCCCAGCATTTT
cdr3_aa: CASSLTGGNQPQHF

v_call: TRBV6-5
clone_size: .
d_call: TRBD1
j_call: TRBJ1-2
cdr3_nt: TGTGCCAGCAGTTACCCCACGACAGGGGATGTTTGTGGCTACACCTTC
cdr3_aa: CASSYPTTGDVCGYTF

v_call: TRBV2
clone_size: .
d_call: .
j_call: TRBJ1-3
cdr3_nt: TGTGCCAGCAGTGTACGGGGTGGAAACACCATATATTTT
cdr3_aa: CASSVRGGNTIYF

v_call: TRBV27
clone_size: .
d_call: .
j_call: TRBJ2-2
cdr3_nt: TGTGCCAGCAGTTTGTTGGTCGGGAACACCGGGGAGCTGTTTTTT
cdr3_aa: CASSLLVGNTGELFF

v_call: TRBV11-2
clone_size: .
d_call: .
j_call: TRBJ2-3
cdr3_nt: TGTGCCAGCAGCTTAGTTCCACTATCATTAAAAACTAGCACAGATACGCAGTATTTT
cdr3_aa: CASSLVPLSLKTSTDTQYF

v_call: TRBV6-5
clone_size: .
d_call: TRBD2
j_call: TRBJ2-7
cdr3_nt: TGTGCCAGCAACCTTTTGGGGAAAGCGGGAGGCGAGCAGTACTTC
cdr3_aa: CASNLLGKAGGEQYF

v_call: TRBV28
clone_size: .
d_call: .
j_call: TRBJ2-7
cdr3_nt: TGTGCCAGCAGCCCGACATTCTTCGAGCAGTACTTC
cdr3_aa: CASSPTFFEQYF

v_call: TRBV19
clone_size: once
d_call: .
j_call: TRBJ1-2
cdr3_nt: TGTGCCAGTAGTAGGACAGACTATTCGTATGGCTACACCTTC
cdr3_aa: CASSRTDYSYGYTF

v_call: TRBV29-1
clone_size: .
d_call: .
j_call: TRBJ2-1
cdr3_nt: TGCAGCGTTGTCCTAGCAAGCTGGGACAATGAGCAGTTCTTC
cdr3_aa: CSVVLASWDNEQFF

v_call: TRBV7-9
clone_size: .
d_call: TRBD1
j_call: TRBJ1-3
cdr3_nt: TGTGCCAGCAGCATACTACAGGGGGCAAAAGCTGGAAACACCATATATTTT
cdr3_aa: CASSILQGAKAGNTIYF

v_call: TRBV4-3
clone_size: .
d_call: .
j_call: TRBJ1-4
cdr3_nt: TGCGCCAGCAGCGTCGGTCTTAATGAAAAACTGTTTTTT
cdr3_aa: CASSVGLNEKLFF

v_call: TRBV7-3
clone_size: .
d_call: .
j_call: TRBJ2-3
cdr3_nt: TGTGCCAGCAGCTTAACCGGGGTTAGCACAGATACGCAGTATTTT
cdr3_aa: CASSLTGVSTDTQYF

v_call: TRBV2
clone_size: .
d_call: .
j_call: TRBJ1-5
cdr3_nt: TGTGCCAGCAGTGACCAAGGCCTGGTCGGGCAGCCCCAGCATTTT
cdr3_aa: CASSDQGLVGQPQHF

v_call: TRBV11-2
clone_size: .
d_call: .
j_call: TRBJ2-7
cdr3_nt: TGTGCCAGCAGCTTGGTGGATGCAGGTTACGAGCAGTACTTC
cdr3_aa: CASSLVDAGYEQYF

v_call: TRBV5-1
clone_size: .
d_call: TRBD1
j_call: TRBJ1-2
cdr3_nt: TGCGCCAGCAGCCCGGGGACAGGGGGTCCAGGTTACACCTTC
cdr3_aa: CASSPGTGGPGYTF

v_call: TRBV3-1/TRBV3-2
clone_size: .
d_call: .
j_call: TRBJ2-2
cdr3_nt: TGTGCCAGCAGCCAAGCTACAGGGTACGGGGAGCTGTTTTTT
cdr3_aa: CASSQATGYGELFF

v_call: TRBV10-3
clone_size: .
d_call: .
j_call: TRBJ1-2
cdr3_nt: TGTGCCATCAGTGTCGGGGTGGATGGCTACACCTTC
cdr3_aa: CAISVGVDGYTF

v_call: TRBV2
clone_size: many
d_call: .
j_call: TRBJ1-1
cdr3_nt: TGTGCCAGCAGTGGTCCGGGGAACGGCCAGGCTTTCTTT
cdr3_aa: CASSGPGNGQAFF

v_call: TRBV6-5
clone_size: .
d_call: .
j_call: TRBJ1-1
cdr3_nt: TGTGCCAGCAGTTACTCGAAAATTACAGGTGACACTGAAGCTTTCTTT
cdr3_aa: CASSYSKITGDTEAFF

v_call: TRBV9
clone_size: once
d_call: .
j_call: TRBJ2-7
cdr3_nt: TGTGCCAGCAGCGTAGGTCGTCAGGGTTACGAGCAGTACTTC
cdr3_aa: CASSVGRQGYEQYF

v_call: TRBV4-1
clone_size: .
d_call: TRBD2
j_call: TRBJ2-1
cdr3_nt: TGCGCCAGCAGCCTCGACACTAGCGTAGAGCAGTTCTTC
cdr3_aa: CASSLDTSVEQFF

v_call: TRBV7-8
clone_size: .
d_call: TRBD1
j_call: TRBJ2-2
cdr3_nt: TGTGCCAGCAGCCCTGAGGACAGGGGTATTCCCGGGGAGCTGTTTTTT
cdr3_aa: CASSPEDRGIPGELFF

v_call: TRBV10-3
clone_size: once
d_call: TRBD1
j_call: TRBJ2-1
cdr3_nt: TGTGCCATCAGTGAGTCTGTGGCCGGGACAGGGACGAATGAGCAGTTCTTC
cdr3_aa: CAISESVAGTGTNEQFF

v_call: TRBV11-2
clone_size: .
d_call: .
j_call: TRBJ1-2
cdr3_nt: TGTGCCAGCAGCTCCCTTACAGGGATAACAGATGGCTACACCTTC
cdr3_aa: CASSSLTGITDGYTF

v_call: TRBV24-1
clone_size: .
d_call: TRBD1
j_call: TRBJ1-4
cdr3_nt: TGTGCCACCAGTGAGCCTGGGACAGGCGGTGAAAAACTGTTTTTT
cdr3_aa: CATSEPGTGGEKLFF

v_call: TRBV4-3
clone_size: once
d_call: .
j_call: TRBJ2-1
cdr3_nt: TGCGCCAGCAGCCGTCGCCCGGCAGGGGGGTCCTACAATGAGCAGTTCTTC
cdr3_aa: CASSRRPAGGSYNEQFF

v_call: TRBV19
clone_size: once
d_call: .
j_call: TRBJ1-1
cdr3_nt: TGTGCCAGTATATGGCAGGGGAGTGGGACTGAAGCTTTCTTT
cdr3_aa: CASIWQGSGTEAFF

v_call: TRBV27
clone_size: .
d_call: .
j_call: TRBJ2-3
cdr3_nt: TGTGCCAGCAGTTTAATCCTTACAGATACGCAGTATTTT
cdr3_aa: CASSLILTDTQYF

v_call: TRBV7-2
clone_size: once
d_call: .
j_call: TRBJ1-5
cdr3_nt: TGTGCCAGCAGCTCTTGGACAAATCAGCCCCAGCATTTT
cdr3_aa: CASSSWTNQPQHF

v_call: TRBV9
clone_size: .
d_call: .
j_call: TRBJ2-3
cdr3_nt: TGTGCCAGCGGGGGGACGGGAGATACGCAGTATTTT
cdr3_aa: CASGGTGDTQYF